This T cell receptor (beta chain) emerged from a study of shared clonotypes between healthy human individuals. Study-wide results and caveats: Apart from blood, nothing was sampled; tissue repertoires likely differ. Clonotype sharing among donors was thought likely to change with sequencing depth. Only a few donors were included, so the genetic and exposure-history diversity represented was limited.

The CDR3 contains 13 residues. Germline values: CDR1 MDHEN, CDR2 SYDVKM. The data were produced by immunoSEQ multiplex PCR, yet TCRdb's version contains in-frame clones alone and is incomplete. The sample includes about 490,000 clones, 70% to 80% of them seen just once. As regards this clone: Its target is not known.

Every donor was a Caucasian adult from Nashville, Tennessee. The sequenced material came from PBMCs. The gene calls are TRBV28 and TRBJ2-5, with D possibly being TRBD2 (6 bases). The J call is uncertain, as TRBJ2-7 better fits the DNA end. The clonotype was recovered from a woman in her forties in good health. Some clones in this sample may be carry-over from other donors' samples. The CDR3 is CASSSGDSYEQYF. CDR3 nucleotide sequence: TGTGCCAGCAGTTCGGGGGATAGCTACGAGCAGTACTTC.